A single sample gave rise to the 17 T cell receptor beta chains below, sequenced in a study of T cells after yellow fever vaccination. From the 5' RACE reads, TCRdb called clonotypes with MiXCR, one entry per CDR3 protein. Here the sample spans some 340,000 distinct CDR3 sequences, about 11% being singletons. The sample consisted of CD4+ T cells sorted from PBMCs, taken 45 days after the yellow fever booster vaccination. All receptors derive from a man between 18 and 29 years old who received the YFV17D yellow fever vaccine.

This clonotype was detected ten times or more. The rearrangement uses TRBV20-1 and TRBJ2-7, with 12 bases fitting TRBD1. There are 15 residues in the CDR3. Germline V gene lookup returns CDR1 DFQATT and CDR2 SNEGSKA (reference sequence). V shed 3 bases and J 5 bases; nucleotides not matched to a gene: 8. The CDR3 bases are TGCAGTGCTAGTAAGGGACAGGGGGCGCTCGACGAGCAGTACTTC. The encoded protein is CSASKGQGALDEQYF.

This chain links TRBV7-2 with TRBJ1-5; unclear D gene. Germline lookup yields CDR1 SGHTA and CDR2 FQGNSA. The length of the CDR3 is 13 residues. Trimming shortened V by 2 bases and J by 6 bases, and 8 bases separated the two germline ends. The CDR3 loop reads CASSLSPGQPQHF. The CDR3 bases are TGTGCCAGCAGCTTATCCCCTGGTCAGCCCCAGCATTTT. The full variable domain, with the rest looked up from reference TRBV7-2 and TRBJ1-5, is GAGVSQSPSNKVTEKGKDVELRCDPISGHTALYWYRQSLGQGLEFLIYFQGNSAPDKSGLPSDRFSAERTGGSVSTLTIQRTQQEDSAVYLCASSLSPGQPQHFGDGTRLSIL.

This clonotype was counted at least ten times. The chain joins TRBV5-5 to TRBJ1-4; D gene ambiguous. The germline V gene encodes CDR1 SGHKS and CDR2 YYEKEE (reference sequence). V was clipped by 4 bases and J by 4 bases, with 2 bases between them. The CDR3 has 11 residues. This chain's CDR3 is CASSRNEKLFF. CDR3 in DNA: TGTGCCAGCAGCCGTAATGAAAAACTGTTTTTT.

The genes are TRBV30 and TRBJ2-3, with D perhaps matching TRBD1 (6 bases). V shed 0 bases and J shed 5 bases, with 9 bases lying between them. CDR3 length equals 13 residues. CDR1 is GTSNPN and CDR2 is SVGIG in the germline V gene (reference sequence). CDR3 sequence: CAWSVQGRDTQYF. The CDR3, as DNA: TGTGCCTGGAGTGTGCAGGGGAGAGATACGCAGTATTTT.

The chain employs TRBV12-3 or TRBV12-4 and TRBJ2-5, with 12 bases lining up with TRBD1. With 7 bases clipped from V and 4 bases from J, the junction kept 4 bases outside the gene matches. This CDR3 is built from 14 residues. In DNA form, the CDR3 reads TGTGCCAGCACCATGGGACAGGGGGCAGAGACCCAGTACTTC. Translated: CASTMGQGAETQYF.

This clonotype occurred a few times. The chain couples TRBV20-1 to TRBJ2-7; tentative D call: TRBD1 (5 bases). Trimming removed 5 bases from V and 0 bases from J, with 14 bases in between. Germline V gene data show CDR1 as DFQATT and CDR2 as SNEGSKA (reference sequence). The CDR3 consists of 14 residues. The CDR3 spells CSASDTFSSYEQYV. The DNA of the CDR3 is TGCAGTGCTTCGGACACCTTTTCCTCCTACGAGCAGTACGTC.

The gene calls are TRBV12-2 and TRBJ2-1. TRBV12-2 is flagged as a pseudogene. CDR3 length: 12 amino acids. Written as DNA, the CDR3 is TGTGCCCTCTGGCCGTCCTACAATGAGCAGTTCTTC. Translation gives CALWPSYNEQFF.

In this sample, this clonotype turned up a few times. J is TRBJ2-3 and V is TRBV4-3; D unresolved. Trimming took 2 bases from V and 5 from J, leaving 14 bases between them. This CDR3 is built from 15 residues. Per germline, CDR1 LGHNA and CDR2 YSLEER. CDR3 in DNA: TGCGCCAGCAGCCAAAAAACCCACCGCGGAGATACGCAGTATTTT. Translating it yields CASSQKTHRGDTQYF.

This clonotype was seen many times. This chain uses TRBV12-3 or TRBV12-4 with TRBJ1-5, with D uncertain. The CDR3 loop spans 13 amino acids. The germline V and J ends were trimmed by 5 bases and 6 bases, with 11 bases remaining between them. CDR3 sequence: CASSMGGGQPQHF. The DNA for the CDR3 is TGTGCCAGCAGTATGGGAGGTGGTCAGCCCCAGCATTTT.

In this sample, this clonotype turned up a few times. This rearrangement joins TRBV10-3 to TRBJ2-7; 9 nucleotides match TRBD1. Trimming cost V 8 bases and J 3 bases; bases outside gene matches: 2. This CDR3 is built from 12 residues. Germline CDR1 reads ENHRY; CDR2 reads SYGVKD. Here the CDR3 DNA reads TGTGCCATCTCGGGACAGGGCTACGAGCAGTACTTC. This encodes CAISGQGYEQYF.

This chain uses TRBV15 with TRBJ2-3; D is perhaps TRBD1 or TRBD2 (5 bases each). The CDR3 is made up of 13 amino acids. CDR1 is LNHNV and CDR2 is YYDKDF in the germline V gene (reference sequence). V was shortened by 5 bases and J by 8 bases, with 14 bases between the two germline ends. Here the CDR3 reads CATSGGYPSTQYF. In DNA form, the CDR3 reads TGTGCCACCAGCGGGGGATACCCTAGTACGCAGTATTTT. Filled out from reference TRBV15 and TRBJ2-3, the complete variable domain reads DAMVIQNPRYQVTQFGKPVTLSCSQTLNHNVMYWYQQKSSQAPKLLFHYYDKDFNNEADTPDNFQSRRPNTSFCFLDIRSPGLGDTAMYLCATSGGYPSTQYFGPGTRLTVL.

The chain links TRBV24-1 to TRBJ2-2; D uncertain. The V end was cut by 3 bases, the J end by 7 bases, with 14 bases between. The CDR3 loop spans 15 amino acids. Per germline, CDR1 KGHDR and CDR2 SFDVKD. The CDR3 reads CATSDPKLGLGELFF. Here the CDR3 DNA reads TGTGCCACCAGTGATCCGAAGCTGGGTCTCGGGGAGCTGTTTTTT.

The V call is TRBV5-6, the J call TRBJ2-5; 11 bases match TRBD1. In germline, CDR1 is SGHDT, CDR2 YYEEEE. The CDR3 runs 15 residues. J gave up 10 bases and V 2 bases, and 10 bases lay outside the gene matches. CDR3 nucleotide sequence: TGTGCCAGCAGCTTTTTAGGGACAGGGGGGGAGGGCCAGTACTTC. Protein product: CASSFLGTGGEGQYF. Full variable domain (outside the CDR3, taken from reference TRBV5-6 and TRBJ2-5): DAGVTQSPTHLIKTRGQQVTLRCSPKSGHDTVSWYQQALGQGPQFIFQYYEEEERQRGNFPDRFSGHQFPNYSSELNVNALLLGDSALYLCASSFLGTGGEGQYFGPGTRLLVL.

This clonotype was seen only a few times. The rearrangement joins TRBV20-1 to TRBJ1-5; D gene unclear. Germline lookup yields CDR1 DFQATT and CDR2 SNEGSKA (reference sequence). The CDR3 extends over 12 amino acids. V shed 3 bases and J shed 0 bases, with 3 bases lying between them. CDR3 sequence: CSARDSNQPQHF. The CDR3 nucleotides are TGCAGTGCTAGGGATAGCAATCAGCCCCAGCATTTT.

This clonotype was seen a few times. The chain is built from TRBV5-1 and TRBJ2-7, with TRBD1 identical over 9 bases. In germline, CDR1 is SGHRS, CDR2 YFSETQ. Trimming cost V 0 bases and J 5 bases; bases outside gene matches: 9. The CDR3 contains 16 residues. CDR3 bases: TGCGCCAGCAGCTTGGCCTCGGGACAGGGTCGTCACGAGCAGTACTTC. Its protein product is CASSLASGQGRHEQYF.

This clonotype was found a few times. The CDR3 sequence is CASSATGGVTEAFF. The CDR3 DNA follows: TGTGCCAGCAGCGCGACAGGGGGTGTCACTGAAGCTTTCTTT. This rearrangement joins TRBV7-3 to TRBJ1-1, with 9 bases that match TRBD1. In germline, CDR1 is SGHTA, CDR2 FQGTGA. J was trimmed by 4 bases and V by 5 bases; bases with no gene match: 5. This CDR3 region has 14 residues.

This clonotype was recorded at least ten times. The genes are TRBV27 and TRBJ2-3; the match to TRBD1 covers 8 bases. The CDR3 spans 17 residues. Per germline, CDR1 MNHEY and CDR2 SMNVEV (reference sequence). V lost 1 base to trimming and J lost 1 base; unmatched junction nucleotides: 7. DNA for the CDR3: TGTGCCAGCAGTTTATTCCCGGACAGGGTTGGCACAGATACGCAGTATTTT. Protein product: CASSLFPDRVGTDTQYF.